These 8 T cell receptor beta chains share one sample of origin, sequenced in a study of shared clonotypes between healthy human individuals. Method: immunoSEQ multiplex PCR; TCRdb's copy keeps in-frame clones and lacks some. The table records 2 million to 3 million clones, 80% to 95% of them present only once. The material sequenced was naive CD4+ T cells from PBMCs. Subset indicated: CD45RA+ positively selected. Source of these receptors: a man aged 18-30 years in good health. Some clones in this sample may be carry-over from other donors' samples.

The rearrangement links TRBV28 to TRBJ1-4; tentatively, D is TRBD1 (6 bases). This CDR3 is built from 14 residues. Germline V gives CDR1 MDHEN, CDR2 SYDVKM. Trimming left V 2 bases short and J 7 bases short, with 11 bases between. The CDR3 nucleotides read TGTGCCAGCAGTTTAATCGGGGGCTCTGAAAAACTGTTTTTT. It is translated as CASSLIGGSEKLFF.

The chain carries TRBV11-2 and TRBJ2-7; 7 nucleotides agree with TRBD2. Germline lookup yields CDR1 SGHAT and CDR2 FQNNGV. Losses at the gene ends were 2 bases for V and 9 bases for J; bases not matched to a gene: 1. The CDR3 spans 11 residues. This chain's CDR3 is CASSLLAAQYF. The CDR3 coding sequence is TGTGCCAGCAGCTTACTAGCGGCGCAGTACTTC.

The rearrangement uses TRBV6-5 and TRBJ1-1; no clear D. CDR1 and CDR2 (germline): MNHEY, SVGAGI. V shed 0 bases and J shed 1 base, with 12 bases lying between them. The CDR3 is 16 amino acids. CDR3 amino acids: CASSYSSGRPNTEAFF. CDR3 in DNA: TGTGCCAGCAGTTACTCGTCCGGTCGGCCGAACACTGAAGCTTTCTTT.

This chain links TRBV5-1 with TRBJ2-5, with D perhaps TRBD2 (6 bases). Trimming cost V 1 base and J 1 base, with 8 bases left between them. The CDR3 contains 14 residues. Germline values: CDR1 SGHRS, CDR2 YFSETQ. The DNA of the CDR3 is TGCGCCAGCAGCTTGACTAGCACCCAAGAGACCCAGTACTTC. Translated: CASSLTSTQETQYF. The full variable domain, its missing parts supplied by reference TRBV5-1 and TRBJ2-5, is KAGVTQTPRYLIKTRGQQVTLSCSPISGHRSVSWYQQTPGQGLQFLFEYFSETQRNKGNFPGRFSGRQFSNSRSEMNVSTLELGDSALYLCASSLTSTQETQYFGPGTRLLVL.

The rearrangement uses TRBV2 and TRBJ1-5; D might be TRBD1 (5 bases). This CDR3 has 14 amino acids. V lost 6 bases and J 6 bases, leaving 15 bases between the germline ends. CDR1 is SNHLY and CDR2 is FYNNEI in the germline V gene. This CDR3 reads CASSSGAGGQPQHF. The CDR3 coding sequence is TGTGCCAGCAGCTCCGGGGCCGGAGGTCAGCCCCAGCATTTT.

This chain uses TRBV29-1 with TRBJ2-5; D is unclear. V was trimmed by 4 bases and J by 0 bases, leaving 9 bases between them. Germline CDR1 SQVTM, CDR2 ANQGSEA. This CDR3 comprises 13 residues. The CDR3 DNA sequence: TGCAGCGTTGTTTGGGGAAACCAAGAGACCCAGTACTTC. It is translated as CSVVWGNQETQYF. The whole variable domain, filled in from reference TRBV29-1 and TRBJ2-5, reads SAVISQKPSRDICQRGTSLTIQCQVDSQVTMMFWYRQQPGQSLTLIATANQGSEATYESGFVIDKFPISRPNLTFSTLTVSNMSPEDSSIYLCSVVWGNQETQYFGPGTRLLVL.

This chain connects TRBV27 to TRBJ2-1; perhaps D is TRBD1 or TRBD2 (7 bases each). The germline gives CDR1 MNHEY, CDR2 SMNVEV (reference sequence). Between the trimmed V and J ends, which lost 6 bases and 8 bases, there was a span of 26 bases. The CDR3 totals 17 residues. The DNA for the CDR3 is TGTGCCAGCAGCAGGGGGGGCCCATCTGGTACAGGTTATGAGCAGTTCTTC. It translates to CASSRGGPSGTGYEQFF.

The V and J genes are TRBV7-3 and TRBJ1-2; 10 nucleotides align to TRBD1. The CDR3 is 14 residues long. Germline CDR1 SGHTA, CDR2 FQGTGA. Trimming cost V 5 bases and J 3 bases; bases outside gene matches: 3. The CDR3 spells CASSPGTGDYGYTF. DNA for the CDR3: TGTGCCAGCAGCCCCGGGACAGGGGACTATGGCTACACCTTC.